The clone carrying this T cell receptor beta chain appeared many times. Time point: newly diagnosed GD, antithyroid drugs for less than 3 months. From RNA extracted from PBMCs, the TCR library was made. CDR1 and CDR2 (germline): MDHEN, SYDVKM. This CDR3 spans 14 amino acids. V lost 4 bases, J lost 3 bases, and 12 bases lay in between. These data originate in a study of regulatory T cells in long-lasting Graves disease. To make TCR beta libraries, researchers used iRepertoire HTBI primers and Arm-PCR of CDR3 regions. In TCRdb, the multiplex PCR reads were re-called with MiXCR into one record per CDR3 protein. The table shows approximately 490,000 distinct CDR3 sequences, with roughly 16% occurring only once. This same sample was also taken into another study, of T cells in Graves' hyperthyroidism and ophthalmopathy. Per that paper: Diagnoses were established using clinical symptoms, serum thyroxine and TRAb, thyroid ultrasound and orbital computed tomography. A 13 V-J model separated ophthalmopathy from stable hyperthyroidism.

This chain joins TRBV28 and TRBJ2-5; perhaps TRBD2 as D (5 bases). The sequence was obtained from a man aged 35-49 years with Graves disease. This specimen was peripheral blood mononuclear cells (PBMCs), taken at new diagnosis, from a patient treated with antithyroid drugs. In nucleotides, the CDR3 is TGTGCCAGCAGTTCAAACGAGGGAAAAGAGACCCAGTACTTC. This gives the protein CASSSNEGKETQYF. Combining the CDR3 with reference TRBV28 and TRBJ2-5 gives the whole variable domain DVKVTQSSRYLVKRTGEKVFLECVQDMDHENMFWYRQDPGLGLRLIYFSYDVKMKEKGDIPEGYSVSREKKERFSLILESASTNQTSMYLCASSSNEGKETQYFGPGTRLLVL.